This paragraph reports one T cell receptor (beta chain). At least ten counts were recorded for this clonotype. Its cognate antigen has yet to be identified. Per-base qualities were not stored, and no clone one base away is much larger. CDR3 length: 13 amino acids, cysteine to phenylalanine. The CDR3 DNA has 39 bases and is translated from base 1. Per the germline V gene (reference sequence), SEHNR is the CDR1 and FQNEAQ is the CDR2. V is shortened by 7 bases, J by 2 bases, and the region joining them spans 11 bases. The source of the sample is a study of T cell repertoires in cytomegalovirus infection (dated by TCRdb to between 2018 and 2021). Notes on the research overall: Donor HLA type was relevant to the analysis, because carriage of CMV infection together with the matching HLA type was indicated by public TCR beta signatures. Study-wide conclusions, independent of this receptor: In both this cohort and an independent roughly 400-donor cohort, the cumulative frequency of public TCR beta family members distinguished carriers of CMV infection plus the relevant HLA type. In the ex vivo response, HLA-C-restricted CMV-specific TCR beta clonotypes were dominant, and in two of eight donors the single most frequent clonotype came from this HLA-C-restricted group.

The sequencer was an Illumina HiSeq 1500. TCRdb cleaned the public reads at Q25 with fastp, built clones with MiXCR and kept in-frame beta chains. Entries that share a CDR3 protein sequence are merged under the most common genes and DNA. The sample table shows 200,000 to 250,000 distinct CDR3 sequences, and over 20% are seen once. Roughly 18% of the sample rests with the top ten. The chain is assembled from TRBV7-9 and TRBJ1-1; the D gene assignment is ambiguous. The sequence was collected from a human donor in good health (CMV status not recorded). Some clones in this sample may be carry-over from other donors' samples. Sequencing was carried out using CD8+ T cells from PBMCs. The DNA is TGTGCCAGCAATACGGGGTCCAACACTGAAGCTTTCTTT. Translation gives CASNTGSNTEAFF.